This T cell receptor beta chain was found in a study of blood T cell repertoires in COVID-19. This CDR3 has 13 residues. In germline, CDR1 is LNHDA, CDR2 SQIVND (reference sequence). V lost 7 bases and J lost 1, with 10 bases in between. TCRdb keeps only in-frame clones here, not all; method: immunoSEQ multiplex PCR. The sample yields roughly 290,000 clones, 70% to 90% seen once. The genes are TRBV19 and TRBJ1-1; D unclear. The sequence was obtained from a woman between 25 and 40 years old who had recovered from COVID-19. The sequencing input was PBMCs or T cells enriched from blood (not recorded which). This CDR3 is CASTEGRNTEAFF. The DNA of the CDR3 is TGTGCCAGTACGGAGGGTCGGAACACTGAAGCTTTCTTT.